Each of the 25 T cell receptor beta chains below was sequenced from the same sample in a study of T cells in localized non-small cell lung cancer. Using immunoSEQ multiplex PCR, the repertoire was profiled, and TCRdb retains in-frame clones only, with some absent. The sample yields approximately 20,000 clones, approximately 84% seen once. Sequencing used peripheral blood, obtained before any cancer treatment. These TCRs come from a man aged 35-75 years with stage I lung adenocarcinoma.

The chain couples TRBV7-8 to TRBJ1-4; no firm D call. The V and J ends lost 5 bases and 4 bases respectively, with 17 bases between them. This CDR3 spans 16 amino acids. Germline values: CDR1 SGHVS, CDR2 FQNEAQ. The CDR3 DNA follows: TGTGCCAGCAGCCCGTTCCAGCAGGACTTTAATGAAAAACTGTTTTTT. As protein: CASSPFQQDFNEKLFF.

The CDR3 reads CATSPRLNQETQYF. As DNA, the CDR3 is TGTGCCACCAGCCCCCGACTCAACCAAGAGACCCAGTACTTC. V usage is TRBV15 and J usage is TRBJ2-5, with no clear D. Germline V gene sequence: CDR1 LNHNV, CDR2 YYDKDF (reference sequence). The CDR3 consists of 14 residues. Trimming cost V 5 bases and J 0 bases, with 10 bases left between them. Filled out from reference TRBV15 and TRBJ2-5, the complete variable domain reads DAMVIQNPRYQVTQFGKPVTLSCSQTLNHNVMYWYQQKSSQAPKLLFHYYDKDFNNEADTPDNFQSRRPNTSFCFLDIRSPGLGDTAMYLCATSPRLNQETQYFGPGTRLLVL.

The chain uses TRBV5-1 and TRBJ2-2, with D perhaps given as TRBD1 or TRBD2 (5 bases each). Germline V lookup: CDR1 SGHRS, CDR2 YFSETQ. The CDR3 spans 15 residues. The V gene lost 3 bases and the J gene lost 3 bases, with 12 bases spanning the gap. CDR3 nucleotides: TGCGCCAGCAGCTCCGGGGCCACCTACACCGGGGAGCTGTTTTTT. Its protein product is CASSSGATYTGELFF.

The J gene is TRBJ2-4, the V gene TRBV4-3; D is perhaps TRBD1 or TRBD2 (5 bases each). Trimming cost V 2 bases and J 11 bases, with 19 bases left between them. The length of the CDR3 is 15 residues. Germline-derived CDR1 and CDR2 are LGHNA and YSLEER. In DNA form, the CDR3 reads TGCGCCAGCAGCCAAAGACTCCAGGGAGAGTTAGTTCAGTACTTC. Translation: CASSQRLQGELVQYF.

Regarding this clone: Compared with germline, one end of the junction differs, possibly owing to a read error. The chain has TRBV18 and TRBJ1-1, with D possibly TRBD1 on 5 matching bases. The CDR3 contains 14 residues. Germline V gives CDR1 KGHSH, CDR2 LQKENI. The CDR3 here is CASSPRRDGTPTLF. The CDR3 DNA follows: TGTGCCAGCTCACCAAGGCGGGACGGGACTCCTACACTCTTT.

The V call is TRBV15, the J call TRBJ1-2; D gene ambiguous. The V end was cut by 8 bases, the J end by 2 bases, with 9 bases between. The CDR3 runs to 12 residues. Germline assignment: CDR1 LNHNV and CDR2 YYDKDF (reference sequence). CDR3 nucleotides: TGTGCCACCTGGTCCCCGAACTATGGCTACACCTTC. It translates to CATWSPNYGYTF.

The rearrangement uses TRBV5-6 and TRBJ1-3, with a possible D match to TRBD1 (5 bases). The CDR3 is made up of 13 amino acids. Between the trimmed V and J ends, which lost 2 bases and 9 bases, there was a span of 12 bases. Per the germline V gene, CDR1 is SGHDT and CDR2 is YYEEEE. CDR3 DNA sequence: TGTGCCAGCAGCTTTATAGGGGAAGGCACCATATATTTT. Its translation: CASSFIGEGTIYF. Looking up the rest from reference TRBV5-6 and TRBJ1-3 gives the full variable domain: DAGVTQSPTHLIKTRGQQVTLRCSPKSGHDTVSWYQQALGQGPQFIFQYYEEEERQRGNFPDRFSGHQFPNYSSELNVNALLLGDSALYLCASSFIGEGTIYFGEGSWLTVV.

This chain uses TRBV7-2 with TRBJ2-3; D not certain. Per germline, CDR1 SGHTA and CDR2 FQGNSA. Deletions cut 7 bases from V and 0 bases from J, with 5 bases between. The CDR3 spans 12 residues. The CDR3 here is CASTGSTDTQYF. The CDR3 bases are TGTGCCAGCACCGGTAGCACAGATACGCAGTATTTT.

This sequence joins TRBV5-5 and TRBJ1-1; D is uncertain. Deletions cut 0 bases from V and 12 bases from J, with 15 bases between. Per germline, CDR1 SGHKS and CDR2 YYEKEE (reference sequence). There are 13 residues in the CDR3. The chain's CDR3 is CASSLGTLDITFF. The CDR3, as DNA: TGTGCCAGCAGCTTGGGCACCCTTGATATAACTTTCTTT.

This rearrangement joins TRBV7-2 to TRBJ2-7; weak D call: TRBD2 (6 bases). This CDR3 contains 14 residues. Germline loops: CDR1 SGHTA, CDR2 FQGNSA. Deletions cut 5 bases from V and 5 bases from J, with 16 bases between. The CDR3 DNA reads TGTGCCAGCAGCCCTAGGGTGGGGGAGGACGAGCAGTACTTC. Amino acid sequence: CASSPRVGEDEQYF.

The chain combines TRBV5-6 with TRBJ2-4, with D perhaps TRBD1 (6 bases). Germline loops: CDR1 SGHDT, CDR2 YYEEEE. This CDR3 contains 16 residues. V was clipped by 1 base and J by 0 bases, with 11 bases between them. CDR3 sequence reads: CASSLTGLLAKNIQYF. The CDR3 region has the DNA TGTGCCAGCAGCTTGACAGGGCTTTTAGCCAAAAACATTCAGTACTTC.

CDR3: CASSLAGLAGAGYNEQFF. The CDR3 region has the DNA TGCGCCAGCAGCTTGGCCGGGTTAGCGGGGGCAGGGTACAATGAGCAGTTCTTC. This chain connects TRBV5-1 to TRBJ2-1, with 9 bases that match TRBD2. V lost 0 bases and J lost 4; bases outside the gene matches: 11. This CDR3 has 18 amino acids. CDR1 and CDR2 (germline): SGHRS, YFSETQ.

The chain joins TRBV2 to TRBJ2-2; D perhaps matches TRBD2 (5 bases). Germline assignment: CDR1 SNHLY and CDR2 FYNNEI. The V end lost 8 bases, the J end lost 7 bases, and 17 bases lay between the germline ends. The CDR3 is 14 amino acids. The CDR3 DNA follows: TGTGCCAGCCACCTTGACGGGATCGGCGGGGAGCTGTTTTTT. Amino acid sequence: CASHLDGIGGELFF.

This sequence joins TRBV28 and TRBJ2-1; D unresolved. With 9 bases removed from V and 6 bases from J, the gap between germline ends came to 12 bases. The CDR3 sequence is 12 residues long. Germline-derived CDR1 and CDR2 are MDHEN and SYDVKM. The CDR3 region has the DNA TGTGCCAGTCTTTCCTTTGCCAATGAGCAGTTCTTC. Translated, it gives CASLSFANEQFF.

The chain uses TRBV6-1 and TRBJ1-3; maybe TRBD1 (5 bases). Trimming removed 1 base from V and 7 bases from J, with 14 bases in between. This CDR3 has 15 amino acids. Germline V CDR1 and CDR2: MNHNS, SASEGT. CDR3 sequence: CASSEVFSGLNTIYF. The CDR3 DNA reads TGTGCCAGCAGTGAAGTTTTTTCAGGGTTGAACACCATATATTTT.

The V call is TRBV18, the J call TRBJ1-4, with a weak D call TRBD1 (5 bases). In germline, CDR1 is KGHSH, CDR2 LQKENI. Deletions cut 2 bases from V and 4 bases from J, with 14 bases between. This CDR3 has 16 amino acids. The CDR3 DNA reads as TGTGCCAGCTCACCAAGGGACCGGCGTTTTAATGAAAAACTGTTTTTT. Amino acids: CASSPRDRRFNEKLFF.

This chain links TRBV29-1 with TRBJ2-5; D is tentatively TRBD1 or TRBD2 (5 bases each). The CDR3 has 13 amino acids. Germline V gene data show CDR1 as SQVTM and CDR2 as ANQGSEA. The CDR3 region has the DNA TGCAACGTGGGGGTAGGAGGAGAAGAGACCCAGTACTTC. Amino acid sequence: CNVGVGGEETQYF.

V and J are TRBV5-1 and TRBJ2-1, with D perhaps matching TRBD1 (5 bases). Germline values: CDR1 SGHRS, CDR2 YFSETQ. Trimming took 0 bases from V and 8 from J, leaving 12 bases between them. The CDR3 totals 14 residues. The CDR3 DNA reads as TGCGCCAGCAGCTTGGCCCTGAAAGGGGATGAGCAGTTCTTC. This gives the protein CASSLALKGDEQFF.

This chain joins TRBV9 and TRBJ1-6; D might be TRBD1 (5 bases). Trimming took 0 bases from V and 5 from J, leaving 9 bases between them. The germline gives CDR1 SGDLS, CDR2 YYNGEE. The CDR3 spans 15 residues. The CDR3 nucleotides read TGTGCCAGCAGCGTAGAGGGACGGGATAATTCACCCCTCCACTTT. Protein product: CASSVEGRDNSPLHF.

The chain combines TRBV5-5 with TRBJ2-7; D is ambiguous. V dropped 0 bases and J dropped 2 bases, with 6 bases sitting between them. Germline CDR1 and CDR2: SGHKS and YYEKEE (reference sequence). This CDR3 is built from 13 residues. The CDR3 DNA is TGTGCCAGCAGCTTGGAGGTGGCCTACGAGCAGTACTTC. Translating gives CASSLEVAYEQYF.

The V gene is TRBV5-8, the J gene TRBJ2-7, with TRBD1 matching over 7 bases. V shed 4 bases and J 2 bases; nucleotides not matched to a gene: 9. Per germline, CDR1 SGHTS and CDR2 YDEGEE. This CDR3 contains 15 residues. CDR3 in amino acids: CASSPWTGEAYEQYF. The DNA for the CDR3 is TGTGCCAGCAGCCCTTGGACAGGCGAAGCCTACGAGCAGTACTTC.

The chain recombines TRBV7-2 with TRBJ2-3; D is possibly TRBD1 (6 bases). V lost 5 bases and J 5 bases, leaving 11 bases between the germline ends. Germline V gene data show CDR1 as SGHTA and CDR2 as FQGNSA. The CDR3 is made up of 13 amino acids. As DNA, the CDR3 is TGTGCCAGCAGCCCGGACAGAGGAGATACGCAGTATTTT. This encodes CASSPDRGDTQYF.

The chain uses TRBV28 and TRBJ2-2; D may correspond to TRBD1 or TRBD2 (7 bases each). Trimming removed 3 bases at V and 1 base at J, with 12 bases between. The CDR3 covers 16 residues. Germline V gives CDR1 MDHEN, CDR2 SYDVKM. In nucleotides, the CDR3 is TGTGCCAGCAGTTTCCAGGGGGGGAAGAACACCGGGGAGCTGTTTTTT. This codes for CASSFQGGKNTGELFF.

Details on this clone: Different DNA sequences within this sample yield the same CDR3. Written as DNA, the CDR3 is TGTGCCAGCAGTTACTCCGAGGGCTCTGGAAACACCATATATTTT. Encoded protein: CASSYSEGSGNTIYF. This chain links TRBV6-5 with TRBJ1-3, with D uncertain. This CDR3 comprises 15 residues. Trimming took off 0 bases at V and 0 bases at J, with 6 bases between the two ends. Germline lookup yields CDR1 MNHEY and CDR2 SVGAGI.

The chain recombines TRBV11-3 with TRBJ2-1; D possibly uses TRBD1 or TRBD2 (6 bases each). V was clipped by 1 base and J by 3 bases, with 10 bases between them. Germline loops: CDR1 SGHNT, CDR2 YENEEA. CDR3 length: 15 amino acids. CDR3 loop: CASSLVGGHYNEQFF. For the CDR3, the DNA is TGTGCCAGCAGCTTAGTGGGGGGACACTACAATGAGCAGTTCTTC. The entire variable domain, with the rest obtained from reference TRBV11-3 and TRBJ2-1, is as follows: EAGVVQSPRYKIIEKKQPVAFWCNPISGHNTLYWYLQNLGQGPELLIRYENEEAVDDSQLPKDRFSAERLKGVDSTLKIQPAELGDSAVYLCASSLVGGHYNEQFFGPGTRLTVL.